Below, one TCR beta chain is given with its context. Seattle patients were enrolled during active infection and followed longitudinally. Data came from immunoSEQ multiplex PCR; TCRdb stores just in-frame clones and leaves some out. The sample lists some 270,000 clones, roughly 80% occurring once. This sample is part of a study of blood T cell repertoires in COVID-19. About the research overall: Donors in the United States, Italy and Spain gave samples during acute or convalescent COVID-19.

The TCR was taken from a person between 65 and 79 years old with COVID-19, enrolled during active disease. Source material: peripheral blood.

CDR3 loop: CASSNNAGITGVGYTF. The CDR3 nucleotides read TGTGCCAGCAGCAACAACGCTGGAATAACAGGGGTTGGCTACACCTTC. This chain links TRBV16 with TRBJ1-2; 7 positions match TRBD1. The CDR3 length is 16 residues. Trimming removed 5 bases from V and 7 bases from J; junction bases left unmatched: 16. Germline V gene lookup returns CDR1 KGHSY and CDR2 FQNENV.